This T cell receptor (beta chain) stems from a study of cytomegalovirus exposure and HLA in healthy donors (TCRdb year 2017). For the wider study: An earlier analysis of roughly 500 of the donors reported 250 to 300 Gb of sequence data and approximately 110 million unique TCR beta sequences from about 180 million T cells. An earlier analysis of 587 of the donors used high-throughput TCR beta sequencing to judge whether each TCR beta V gene segment behaved as functional or pseudogenic. The study was designed to test whether signatures of past pathogen exposure could be identified by cataloging public T cell receptors. Every discovery cohort repertoire had been produced on one sequencing platform. On average, about 200,000 unique TCR beta nucleotide sequences were sequenced per donor among 398 genotyped donors of the cohort, with roughly 18% of those sequences being non-productive. Of the roughly 390 genotyped donors, 70% to 90% were placed in the genetic ancestry cluster associated with self-reported Caucasian donors. A few DR-DQ haplotypes were handled as single units for association and clustering because linkage in the cohort was strong. The number of typed donors differed by locus: about 629-640 for A, B, C, DRB1 and DQB1; some 540 for DQA1; 606 for DPA1; and about 450 for DPB1. A later analysis re-examined previously published TCR beta repertoires from more than 650 donors and added high-resolution HLA genotyping to investigate patterns of TCR occurrence. A later genetic analysis took genome-wide SNP genotypes for 398 of the 666 donors and used that subset as a discovery cohort. An early release covering around 630 HLA-typed donors comprised about 300 gigabases of sequencing data and some 79 million unique TCR sequences. Class I and class II HLA loci were covered by the typing at four-digit resolution. The study profiled the T cell repertoires of 666 subjects by immunosequencing and related them to cytomegalovirus serostatus. The study combined high-throughput TCR immunosequencing, statistical association of individual TCRs with disease status, and machine learning to predict cytomegalovirus infection status. A separate validation cohort of more than 100 different subjects was used in addition to the 666-subject first cohort. Donor age, sex, ethnicity and CMV serostatus were collected together with the repertoire data. Rather than using new phenotypic data, the later analysis identified candidate immune exposures from TCR beta sequences and from how often those sequences occurred across donors. Overall study outcomes, separate from this receptor: In a later genetic analysis, fewer N-insertions in productive TCRs were reported among donors in an Asian-associated ancestry cluster than the roughly 670-donor mean. Correlated functional status among segregating V segments might be attributable to linkage disequilibrium, but an unknown experimental factor could not be ruled out. In both the original and validation cohorts, the classifier was reported to diagnose cytomegalovirus status with high specificity and sensitivity. CMV serostatus was the only immune exposure information available for the cohort. In the study, around 150 TCR beta chains were listed as associated with cytomegalovirus. The earlier analysis of 587 of the donors excluded approximately 17 rarely observed V segments, including chromosome 9 orphons, because counts were too low. A further reported finding was that TCR beta sequences accurately predicted the HLA-A and HLA-B alleles for most subjects in the first cohort. An association between a missense DCLRE1C variant and V-gene and J-gene trimming of TCR beta chains was found in a later genetic analysis and replicated in an independent cohort. An earlier analysis of some 560 of the donors showed that most TCR beta V segments appeared in productive rearrangements either about 87% or about 30% of the time, which broadly matched IMGT annotations. Assigning TCR associations to individual alleles was difficult when HLA alleles, especially DR and DQ, strongly co-occurred. Because some donors lacked HLA typing at each locus, the association tests relied only on the typed subset. According to the authors, the approach could potentially be generalized to other disease states and immunological phenotypes. According to a later analysis, most CMV-associated TCR beta chains appeared to be HLA-restricted, and the HLA associations seemed to be driven largely by CMV exposure. While some public TCRs were present in many individuals, most TCR sequences turned up only very rarely across donors. Presence/absence analyses assumed roughly uniform sequencing depth across donors, an assumption that may not hold. In a later analysis, TCR association rates were found to vary across HLA loci, with the most associated TCRs seen for DRB1 alleles and the fewest for HLA-C alleles. At a false discovery rate of 0.05, a later analysis linked 16,951 TCR beta sequences to specific HLA alleles. Only TCR beta chains were sequenced in this cohort, and the absence of alpha or paired-chain data limited detectable features. In a later analysis, HLA-associated TCR beta chains were found to be more clonally expanded and to have lower generation probabilities than equally common non-associated chains. In vitro tests confirmed that a few of the cytomegalovirus-associated TCR beta chains recognize cytomegalovirus antigens. A cluster of highly shared sequence variants was judged likely to represent a technical artifact of the sequencing pipeline. According to a later analysis, parvovirus B19, influenza, CMV and Epstein-Barr virus appeared linked to several top co-occurrence clusters. Because the 87-base-pair reads could not distinguish some IMGT-functional V segments, including TRBV6-2 and TRBV6-3, those segments were excluded.

The cohort was made up of under 800 healthy bone marrow donors. Cohort members were all nominally healthy when sampled, although unrecorded immune exposures were likely present. The donor was CMV seronegative and was included in the group of 352 seronegative cohort members. A peripheral blood sample was collected from each donor, and TCR beta sequencing was performed on peripheral blood mononuclear cells. The Qiagen DNeasy Blood Extraction Kit was used to extract genomic DNA from the blood cell samples. The library was prepared using the immunoSEQ multiplex PCR assay. A mixture of 60 forward primers for TCR Vbeta segments and 13 reverse primers for TCR Jbeta segments was used in the multiplex PCR. The CDR3 region of rearranged TCR beta genes was amplified from genomic DNA by a multiplex PCR assay. Amplified TCR beta libraries were sequenced as 87-base-pair reads on the Illumina HiSeq System. The study's own analysis went as follows. A later analysis tallied some 79 million unique TCR beta chains across the 610 or so repertoires, and approximately 11 million of those chains were shared by two or more donors. Raw reads were error-corrected and collapsed into unique sequences by a nearest-neighbor algorithm in which closely related sequences were merged to remove PCR and sequencing errors. Alignment of CDR3 sequences to IMGT reference sequences was used to assign V, D and J gene segments. For a sequence to be retained, a match of at least six nucleotides was required to both a V gene segment and a J gene segment. A rearrangement was called productive if the CDR3 had no stop codons and remained in frame with V and J, and every other rearrangement was called non-productive. Following IMGT convention, CDR3 was defined as the stretch from the second conserved V-encoded cysteine up to the conserved J-encoded phenylalanine. The earlier analysis of some 550 of the donors excluded any sequence lacking an unambiguous match to a single V gene segment. An earlier analysis of almost 600 of the donors classified V segments as functional when productive rearrangements were above 56.7% and as segregating when the standard deviation between donors was above 5%. To diagnose cytomegalovirus status from the catalog of TCR beta chain sequences, a statistical classification framework was built. A later analysis assigned V and J genes by comparing TCR nucleotide sequences with IMGT/GENE-DB human TR gene sequences. The TCRdist pipeline was used in a later analysis to assign CDR3 sequences and most-parsimonious VDJ recombination scenarios. In a later analysis, each TCR beta chain was defined by its CDR3 amino acid sequence together with its V-gene family, and reads without a unique V-gene family were excluded. In a later analysis, fewer than 600 highly shared, low-generation-probability nucleotide sequences were removed to address suspected cross-contamination and a sequencing artifact. For each public chain, a later analysis derived a clonal expansion index from normalized ranks of inferred template counts within each repertoire. In a later analysis, generation probabilities were computed with a VDJ recombination model fitted to out-of-frame rearrangements, and the resulting probabilities were checked against IGoR. Hypergeometric tests were used in a later analysis to score TCR-TCR, TCR-HLA and TCR-CMV co-occurrence, with a repertoire-size bias correction applied to the TCR pairs. False discovery rates were estimated in a later analysis by permuting HLA or CMV assignments 20 times. A later analysis grouped co-occurring TCRs with DBSCAN, adding TCRdist sequence similarity when clustering within HLA-allele-positive subsets. Repertoires with fewer than 30,000 or more than 120,000 public chains were left out of co-occurrence clustering, as were five repertoires with anomalous nucleotide sharing. In its TCRdb copy, this immuneACCESS table keeps in-frame sequences only and misses some clones. Where compared with another copy, unresolved V genes explain less than half of these, and the others have no known cause. V and J calls and clone size are copied from that table; D and trimming were computed from the DNA. Across this sample there are 210,000 or so clones, with around 76% seen only once. The ten largest clonotypes hold approximately 0.6% of the sample.

Concerning this clone: It lacks a known antigen. Per-nucleotide qualities are absent, and no much larger clonotype sits a single base away.

According to the germline V gene (reference sequence), CDR1 reads SGHKS and CDR2 reads YYEKEE. V lost 1 base and J lost 1 base, and the count of bases not matched to a germline gene is 1. From its cysteine to its phenylalanine, the CDR3 spans 14 amino acids. This entry keeps only the CDR3 DNA: 42 bases, framed from base 1. The V and J genes are TRBV5-5 and TRBJ1-1; TRBD1 lines up with 7 middle nucleotides. The source is a man younger than 30 in good health and CMV-seronegative. Sequencing input: PBMCs. Here is the DNA: TGTGCCAGCAGCTTGTGGACAGGGAACACTGAAGCTTTCTTT. This yields the protein CASSLWTGNTEAFF.